This T cell receptor (beta chain) was recorded in a study of monozygotic twins with inflammatory bowel disease. An amount of approximately 3,500 ng of total RNA was used for each TCR library. Per sample, reverse transcription was split into eight reactions. Both TCRalpha and TCRbeta cDNA were subjected to two nested PCRs lasting around 15 and 10 cycles. Each CDR3 protein gets one entry in TCRdb, which reprocessed the 5' RACE reads and gives no DNA. The sample includes roughly 100,000 distinct CDR3 sequences. CDR1 and CDR2 (germline): SGHTA, FQGNSA. CDR3 length: 14 residues. The clonotype originates from a human donor with ulcerative colitis or Crohn's disease, or a healthy co-twin of an affected twin (not recorded which). The chain has TRBV7-2 and TRBJ1-1. What was sequenced was blood. The CDR3 sequence: CASSLALTSTEAFF.